This passage covers 21 T cell receptor beta chains from one sample sequenced in a study of T cells in Graves' hyperthyroidism and ophthalmopathy. TCR beta CDR3 region amplification was performed from RNA transcripts. The HTBI primer set served for first-round RT-PCR of the TCR CDR3. Each CDR3 protein gets one entry after TCRdb re-called the multiplex PCR reads with MiXCR. The table shows under 700,000 distinct CDR3 sequences, with over 15% occurring only once. The specimen sequenced was blood. These receptor sequences come from a woman between 18 and 30 years old with Graves' hyperthyroidism.

This sequence joins TRBV19 and TRBJ2-7; 12 bases are shared with TRBD1. The V gene's germline CDR1 is LNHDA and CDR2 SQIVND (reference sequence). The CDR3 length is 14 residues. V lost 9 bases, J lost 6 bases, and 9 bases stayed unmatched. CDR3 DNA sequence: TGTGCCAGCCGACCGGGACAGGGGGCCTGCGAGCAGTACTTC. Encoded protein: CASRPGQGACEQYF.

The rearrangement joins TRBV29-1 to TRBJ2-7; 8 bases line up with TRBD2. Germline loops: CDR1 SQVTM, CDR2 ANQGSEA. V lost 4 bases, J lost 4 bases, and 12 bases stayed unmatched. The CDR3 covers 15 residues. The CDR3 here is CSVVGNTGGPYEQYF. CDR3 nucleotide sequence: TGCAGCGTTGTGGGGAACACGGGAGGGCCATACGAGCAGTACTTC.

This clonotype was found many times. DNA of the CDR3: TGCAGTGCTAGAGATATCAGCGCGGACGAAGGAGATACGCAGTATTTT. Translation gives CSARDISADEGDTQYF. The rearrangement links TRBV20-1 to TRBJ2-3; unclear D gene. Trimming took 0 bases from V and 5 from J, leaving 18 bases between them. The CDR3 spans 16 residues. Germline CDR1 DFQATT, CDR2 SNEGSKA (reference sequence).

The rearrangement joins TRBV12-3 or TRBV12-4 to TRBJ2-1; 12 bases line up with TRBD2. V gave up 4 bases and J gave up 7 bases; unmatched junction bases: 11. The CDR3 runs 17 residues. The CDR3 spells CASSSYLAGGPRNEQFF. DNA of the CDR3: TGTGCCAGCAGTTCCTACCTAGCGGGAGGGCCGCGGAATGAGCAGTTCTTC.

This clonotype has ten or more counts. This sequence joins TRBV2 and TRBJ1-5; maybe TRBD1 (5 bases). V was pared by 7 bases and J by 6 bases, with 22 bases between. Per germline, CDR1 SNHLY and CDR2 FYNNEI. This CDR3 has 16 residues. In nucleotides, the CDR3 is TGTGCCAGCACGGGGGAGGTGGGGGAGGTGGGTCAGCCCCAGCATTTT. Translating it yields CASTGEVGEVGQPQHF.

This clonotype was observed at least ten times. The rearrangement uses TRBV11-2 and TRBJ1-5; D unresolved. Germline CDR1 is SGHAT and CDR2 is FQNNGV. The CDR3 has 15 amino acids. Trimming removed 0 bases from V and 4 bases from J, with 10 bases in between. CDR3 sequence: CASSLDGPPNQPQHF. The CDR3 bases are TGTGCCAGCAGCTTAGACGGGCCTCCAAATCAGCCCCAGCATTTT.

The chain recombines TRBV18 with TRBJ1-2, with TRBD1 as a possible D gene (6 bases). This CDR3 has 13 residues. V was shortened by 10 bases and J by 5 bases, with 17 bases between the two germline ends. Germline V gives CDR1 KGHSH, CDR2 LQKENI. The DNA of the CDR3 is TGTGCCACCGGGACAAGGGGCCGGTATGGCTACACCTTC. The encoded protein is CATGTRGRYGYTF.

This clonotype showed up many times. The chain uses TRBV7-8 and TRBJ1-2; 7 nucleotides line up with TRBD1. V dropped 4 bases and J dropped 8; count of bases not matched to a gene: 10. The germline V gene encodes CDR1 SGHVS and CDR2 FQNEAQ. The CDR3 spans 14 residues. CDR3 sequence reads: CASSSTVDREGYTF. The CDR3 DNA reads TGTGCCAGCAGCTCGACCGTCGACAGGGAGGGCTACACCTTC. The whole variable domain, filled in from reference TRBV7-8 and TRBJ1-2, reads GAGVSQSPRYKVAKRGQDVALRCDPISGHVSLFWYQQALGQGPEFLTYFQNEAQLDKSGLPSDRFFAERPEGSVSTLKIQRTQQEDSAVYLCASSSTVDREGYTFGSGTRLTVV.

This clonotype was seen repeatedly, ten times or more. The J gene is TRBJ1-6, the V gene TRBV15; D is unclear. Germline values: CDR1 LNHNV, CDR2 YYDKDF (reference sequence). The CDR3 runs to 14 residues. V lost 3 bases and J 7 bases, leaving 10 bases between the germline ends. CDR3 sequence (DNA): TGTGCCACCAGCAGGTCTGGGGAAAATTCACCCCTCCACTTT. Its protein product is CATSRSGENSPLHF.

This clonotype was recorded at least ten times. CDR3 sequence: CASSLGTTVEQFF. The CDR3 DNA follows: TGTGCCAGCAGCTTGGGGACTACTGTCGAGCAGTTCTTC. The genes are TRBV11-2 and TRBJ2-1; TRBD2 agrees at 7 bases. V was clipped by 3 bases and J by 10 bases; unmatched bases: 6. The CDR3 covers 13 residues. The germline V gene has CDR1 SGHAT and CDR2 FQNNGV.

This clonotype was seen more than once but under ten times. This chain connects TRBV12-3 or TRBV12-4 to TRBJ1-1; no definite D call. CDR3 size: 13 residues. V lost 6 bases, J lost 0 bases, and 8 bases lay in between. The CDR3 here is CASSHMMNTEAFF. The CDR3 coding sequence is TGTGCCAGCAGCCACATGATGAACACTGAAGCTTTCTTT.

On this clonotype itself: With a much larger clone just one base away, this may be a read error. This chain links TRBV2 with TRBJ2-3; the D call may be TRBD1 or TRBD2 (6 bases each). V lost 7 bases, J lost 4 bases, and 15 bases lay in between. The CDR3 sequence is 14 residues long. Germline CDR1 and CDR2: SNHLY and FYNNEI. The CDR3 loop reads CASTPGAAADTQYF. CDR3 DNA: TGTGCCAGCACCCCGGGGGCCGCCGCAGATACGCAGTATTTT.

The rearrangement joins TRBV10-3 to TRBJ2-1; 8 bases are shared with TRBD1. The CDR3 totals 15 residues. Germline assignment: CDR1 ENHRY and CDR2 SYGVKD. V shed 7 bases and J 2 bases; nucleotides not matched to a gene: 7. The CDR3 loop is CAIKTGGPTYNEQFF. CDR3 nucleotides: TGTGCCATCAAAACAGGGGGTCCTACCTACAATGAGCAGTTCTTC.

V is TRBV9 and J is TRBJ2-5, with D possibly being TRBD2 (5 bases). CDR1 is SGDLS, CDR2 YYNGEE, per germline. The ends were cut back, 3 bases at V and 4 bases at J, with 16 bases in the middle. The CDR3 is 15 amino acids. The CDR3 here is CASSEGVGSAETQYF. The CDR3 DNA follows: TGTGCCAGCAGCGAAGGCGTAGGTAGCGCAGAGACCCAGTACTTC.

This clonotype was observed at least ten times. The rearrangement uses TRBV6-2 or TRBV6-3 and TRBJ1-1; D is undetermined. Trimming shortened V by 2 bases and J by 5 bases, and 15 bases separated the two germline ends. Germline CDR1 and CDR2: MNHEY and SVGEGT. The CDR3 extends over 15 amino acids. The CDR3 loop is CASSYTGGRKTEAFF. In DNA, the CDR3 is TGTGCCAGCAGTTACACCGGTGGTAGGAAGACTGAAGCTTTCTTT.

A few counts support this clonotype. The V gene is TRBV29-1, the J gene TRBJ2-1, with TRBD2 as a possible D gene (6 bases). There are 14 residues in the CDR3. Germline V gene lookup returns CDR1 SQVTM and CDR2 ANQGSEA. V was pared by 4 bases and J by 3 bases, with 13 bases between. CDR3 DNA sequence: TGCAGCGTTGTCCCCCCGGGAGTCTACAATGAGCAGTTCTTC. It encodes CSVVPPGVYNEQFF.

As concerns this clonotype: Possible read error: a much larger clone is one base away. The CDR3 carries no conserved terminal phenylalanine or tryptophan, so it likely arises from a read error. The chain links TRBV28 to TRBJ1-1; no clear D gene. V was trimmed by 5 bases and J by 0 bases, leaving 13 bases between them. The CDR3 covers 15 residues. Germline lookup yields CDR1 MDHEN and CDR2 SYDVKM. Here the CDR3 reads CASSPIEGMNTEAFS. CDR3 in DNA: TGTGCCAGCAGTCCGATAGAGGGAATGAACACTGAAGCTTTCTCT.

This clonotype turned up a few times. The junction does not match germline at one end; this may be a read error. The chain is built from TRBV7-9 and TRBJ2-3, with TRBD2 identical over 8 bases. From germline, CDR1 is SEHNR and CDR2 FQNEAQ (reference sequence). This CDR3 contains 17 residues. CDR3 DNA: TGTGCCTGCAGCCGGCGCCTAGCGGGCACTAGCACAGATACGCAGTATTTT. Translated, it gives CACSRRLAGTSTDTQYF.

This clonotype was seen at least ten times. The rearrangement joins TRBV2 to TRBJ2-1; 7 positions agree with TRBD1. Germline V gene lookup returns CDR1 SNHLY and CDR2 FYNNEI. V lost 6 bases and J lost 15; bases outside the gene matches: 11. The CDR3 spans 12 residues. The CDR3 here is CASREGQLRRFF. CDR3 in DNA: TGTGCCAGCAGAGAGGGACAGCTCCGGAGGTTCTTC.

The table lists this clonotype with many counts. The V gene is TRBV20-1, the J gene TRBJ2-5; tentatively, D is TRBD1 (6 bases). The ends were cut back, 3 bases at V and 4 bases at J, with 21 bases in the middle. The CDR3 is made up of 16 amino acids. Germline V gene lookup returns CDR1 DFQATT and CDR2 SNEGSKA (reference sequence). DNA of the CDR3: TGCAGTGCTAGGGGGCTACAGGGATTGGAGGTAGAGACCCAGTACTTC. It is translated as CSARGLQGLEVETQYF.

Many counts were recorded for this clonotype. This chain joins TRBV7-6 and TRBJ2-1; D gene uncertain. Per the germline V gene, CDR1 is SGHVS and CDR2 is FNYEAQ. The CDR3 has 19 residues. Trimming shortened V by 5 bases and J by 0 bases, and 23 bases separated the two germline ends. The CDR3 here is CASSLILGRPSSSYNEQFF. The CDR3 bases are TGTGCCAGCAGCCTGATTCTGGGCCGGCCCAGTTCCTCCTACAATGAGCAGTTCTTC.